The clone carrying this T cell receptor (beta chain) was seen repeatedly, ten times or more. A second roughly 6 to 11 cycle PCR used barcoded and J-beta primers. TCRdb re-called the 5' RACE reads with MiXCR, one entry per CDR3 protein. This table holds roughly 560,000 distinct CDR3 sequences, approximately 25% found once. The data originate from a study of blood T cells in healthy people across ages. No fewer than 5.5 micrograms of total RNA were isolated from every sample. The CDR3 loop spans 14 amino acids. V was clipped by 6 bases and J by 5 bases, with 16 bases between them. CDR1 is SEHNR and CDR2 is FQNEAQ in the germline V gene (reference sequence). These data also formed part of another study, on T cells of mothers and their children. In that study: Sample barcodes and 2-4 random nucleotides were added by the M1S primer of the second PCR. Thymic selection molds TCR recombination products alike in related and unrelated pairs. Mother-child pairs who were related displayed a slightly higher overlap than unrelated pairs, a difference that was non-significant.

V is TRBV7-9 and J is TRBJ2-5; no definite D call. The clonotype was recovered from a boy younger than 18 in good health. The sequencing input was blood. CDR3 protein: CASRPDVSPETQYF. The CDR3 DNA reads as TGTGCCAGCAGACCGGACGTATCCCCGGAGACCCAGTACTTC.